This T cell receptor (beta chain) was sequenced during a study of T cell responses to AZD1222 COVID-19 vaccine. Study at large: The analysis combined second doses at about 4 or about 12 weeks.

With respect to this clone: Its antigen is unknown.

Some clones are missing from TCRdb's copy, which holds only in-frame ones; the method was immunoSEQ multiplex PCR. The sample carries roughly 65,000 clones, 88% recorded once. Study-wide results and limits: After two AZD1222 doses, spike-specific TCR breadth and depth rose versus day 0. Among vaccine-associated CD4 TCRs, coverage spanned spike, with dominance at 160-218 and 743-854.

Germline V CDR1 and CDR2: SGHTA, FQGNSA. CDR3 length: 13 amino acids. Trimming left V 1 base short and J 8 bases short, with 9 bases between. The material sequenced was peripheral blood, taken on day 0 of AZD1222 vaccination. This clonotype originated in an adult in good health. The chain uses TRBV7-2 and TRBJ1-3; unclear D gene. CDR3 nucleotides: TGTGCCAGCAGCTTAGGAAGGGTGGACACCATATATTTT. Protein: CASSLGRVDTIYF.